The rows below give T cell receptor beta chains drawn from one sample of a study of identical twins. TCRdb independently ran MiXCR on the 5' RACE reads; one entry per CDR3 protein. The sample lists 450,000 or so distinct CDR3 sequences, roughly 26% occurring once. These same records also appear under a second study, on T cells expressing NK-cell markers.

Sequencing used CD4+ T cells sorted from blood. These receptor sequences come from a woman aged 18-29 years in good health. CDR3s include the opening cysteine and the closing phenylalanine or tryptophan. D genes are given only for firm matches. Expanded clones get a size class; other rows say once, few or many, or leave the size out.

NA	TRBJ2-1	TRBV5-1	NA	CASSLNPPGRVHNEQFF	TGCGCCAGCAGCTTAAATCCCCCGGGGCGCGTCCACAATGAGCAGTTCTTC
NA	TRBJ1-1	TRBV20-1	NA	CSARDPQGRAEAFF	TGCAGTGCTAGAGATCCCCAGGGGAGGGCTGAAGCTTTCTTT
NA	TRBJ2-2	TRBV29-1	few	CSVADRRSGELFF	TGCAGCGTTGCCGATAGACGCTCCGGGGAGCTGTTTTTT
NA	TRBJ2-5	TRBV7-2	few	CASSPRRNQETQYF	TGTGCCAGCAGCCCCAGACGAAATCAAGAGACCCAGTACTTC
NA	TRBJ2-1	TRBV7-9	NA	CASSSTQYNEQFF	TGTGCCAGCAGCTCAACACAGTACAATGAGCAGTTCTTC
NA	TRBJ2-7	TRBV20-1	NA	CSARVYSYEQYF	TGCAGTGCTAGGGTCTACTCCTACGAGCAGTACTTC
NA	TRBJ2-3	TRBV20-1	NA	CSARDITDTQYF	TGCAGTGCTAGAGATATTACAGATACGCAGTATTTT
TRBD2	TRBJ2-3	TRBV3-1	few	CASSFSGDDTQYF	TGTGCCAGCAGTTTCAGCGGGGACGATACGCAGTATTTT
TRBD1	TRBJ1-1	TRBV7-9	few	CASSPGTVGTEAFF	TGTGCCAGCAGCCCCGGGACAGTAGGCACTGAAGCTTTCTTT
TRBD1	TRBJ2-5	TRBV20-1	NA	CSAQDREETQYF	TGCAGTGCTCAGGACAGGGAAGAGACCCAGTACTTC
NA	TRBJ2-2	TRBV5-1	NA	CASSLALGPTGELFF	TGCGCCAGCAGCTTGGCCTTAGGGCCAACCGGGGAGCTGTTTTTT
NA	TRBJ2-7	TRBV11-3	NA	CASSLGSGEQYF	TGTGCCAGCAGCTTAGGTAGCGGCGAGCAGTACTTC
TRBD2	TRBJ2-5	TRBV7-2	NA	CASSLALAAETQYF	TGTGCCAGCAGCTTAGCTCTAGCGGCTGAGACCCAGTACTTC
TRBD2	TRBJ2-1	TRBV20-1	few	CSASDPRRGGGEQFF	TGCAGTGCGTCAGATCCCCGGCGGGGGGGCGGTGAGCAGTTCTTC
NA	TRBJ2-3	TRBV29-1	few	CSVSSGRPTDTQYF	TGCAGCGTGTCATCAGGGCGCCCCACAGATACGCAGTATTTT
NA	TRBJ2-5	TRBV2	NA	CASSDWETQYF	TGTGCCAGCAGTGATTGGGAGACCCAGTACTTC
TRBD1	TRBJ2-3	TRBV6-1	NA	CASSERWSGGGTDTQYF	TGTGCCAGCAGTGAAAGGTGGTCAGGGGGAGGCACAGATACGCAGTATTTT
NA	TRBJ2-7	TRBV7-2	NA	CASSSWTDYEQYF	TGTGCCAGCAGCTCCTGGACGGACTACGAGCAGTACTTC
NA	TRBJ1-5	TRBV10-3	few	CAISAGDGNQPQHF	TGTGCCATCAGCGCGGGGGATGGCAATCAGCCCCAGCATTTT
NA	TRBJ2-5	TRBV20-1	few	CSASFLAQETQYF	TGCAGTGCTAGCTTTCTAGCCCAAGAGACCCAGTACTTC
NA	TRBJ1-1	TRBV5-1	few	CASSLTVGGTEAFF	TGCGCCAGCAGCCTGACCGTGGGGGGGACTGAAGCTTTCTTT
NA	TRBJ1-2	TRBV9	NA	CASSIGSNYGYTF	TGTGCCAGCAGCATCGGGTCGAACTATGGCTACACCTTC
NA	TRBJ2-2	TRBV7-6	few	CASSLATGPGELFF	TGTGCCAGCAGCTTAGCTACCGGGCCCGGGGAGCTGTTTTTT
TRBD1	TRBJ2-5	TRBV5-1	NA	CASCDNPGQGLFQYF	TGCGCCAGCTGCGATAATCCGGGACAGGGGCTATTCCAGTACTTC
NA	TRBJ2-1	TRBV12-5	NA	CASGLVFNEQFF	TGTGCTAGTGGTTTGGTGTTCAATGAGCAGTTCTTC
TRBD2	TRBJ2-1	TRBV11-2	NA	CASLLGAGAGEQFF	TGTGCCAGCCTCCTTGGAGCGGGAGCTGGTGAGCAGTTCTTC
NA	TRBJ2-3	TRBV24-1	NA	CATSDPAGTDTQYF	TGTGCCACCAGTGACCCCGCCGGGACAGATACGCAGTATTTT
NA	TRBJ2-1	TRBV7-9	NA	CASSLAFSVPEQFF	TGTGCCAGCAGCTTAGCGTTTAGCGTCCCCGAGCAGTTCTTC
NA	TRBJ2-7	TRBV7-9	few	CASSWSGPQYDEQYF	TGTGCCAGCAGCTGGAGTGGGCCCCAGTACGACGAGCAGTACTTC
NA	TRBJ2-1	TRBV3-1	few	CASTGSSRNEQFF	TGTGCCAGCACCGGGAGTAGTCGGAATGAGCAGTTCTTC
NA	TRBJ2-1	TRBV29-1	few	CSGTEPYNEQFF	TGCAGCGGGACAGAGCCCTACAATGAGCAGTTCTTC
NA	TRBJ2-5	TRBV21-1	few	CASSKVKFGGAERETQYF	TGTGCCAGCAGCAAAGTTAAATTTGGCGGGGCTGAAAGAGAGACCCAGTACTTC
NA	TRBJ2-7	TRBV5-1	few	CASSTGGVALGYEQYF	TGCGCCAGCAGCACCGGCGGGGTAGCGTTGGGCTACGAGCAGTACTTC
NA	TRBJ1-4	TRBV18	NA	CASSPRGQRNEKLFF	TGTGCCAGCTCACCACGGGGGCAGAGAAATGAAAAACTGTTTTTT
TRBD2	TRBJ2-7	TRBV7-6	NA	CASSPMTSGTYEQYF	TGTGCCAGCAGCCCGATGACTAGCGGGACCTACGAGCAGTACTTC
TRBD1	TRBJ2-3	TRBV2	few	CASSGQGWPPEYF	TGTGCCAGCAGTGGACAGGGGTGGCCTCCTGAGTATTTT
NA	TRBJ2-3	TRBV4-2	NA	CASSQVRGGTSTDTQYF	TGTGCCAGCAGCCAAGTTCGGGGCGGGACTAGCACAGATACGCAGTATTTT
TRBD2	TRBJ2-1	TRBV7-9	few	CASSPPGLANSYNEQFF	TGTGCCAGCAGTCCGCCGGGACTAGCGAACTCCTACAATGAGCAGTTCTTC
NA	TRBJ1-5	TRBV10-3	NA	CAISESSRGFNQPQHF	TGTGCCATCAGTGAGTCGAGTAGGGGATTCAATCAGCCCCAGCATTTT
NA	TRBJ1-3	TRBV5-1	NA	CASSWDGPSEGNTIYF	TGCGCCAGCAGCTGGGACGGACCCTCCGAGGGAAACACCATATATTTT
NA	TRBJ1-4	TRBV4-3	NA	CASSQDRGQLFF	TGCGCCAGCAGCCAAGATCGGGGGCAACTGTTTTTT
NA	TRBJ2-1	TRBV3-1	few	CASSQDRATNEQFF	TGTGCCAGCAGCCAAGATCGCGCTACCAATGAGCAGTTCTTC
TRBD2	TRBJ2-3	TRBV5-1	NA	CASRRTAGAFGDTQYF	TGCGCCAGCAGACGCACCGCGGGAGCTTTCGGAGATACGCAGTATTTT
NA	TRBJ1-2	TRBV6-5	NA	CASSSLEGRGYTF	TGTGCCAGCAGTTCCCTCGAGGGGCGCGGCTACACCTTC
TRBD1	TRBJ2-1	TRBV12-3/TRBV12-4	few	CASTDRGSNKEQFF	TGTGCCAGCACCGACAGGGGATCCAATAAGGAGCAGTTCTTC
TRBD1	TRBJ1-4	TRBV20-1	NA	CSATRAGGKLFF	TGCAGTGCGACCCGGGCAGGGGGAAAACTGTTTTTT
TRBD2	TRBJ2-5	TRBV6-5	NA	CASRLRGGQETQYF	TGTGCCAGCCGTCTACGGGGGGGCCAAGAGACCCAGTACTTC
NA	TRBJ1-2	TRBV29-1	NA	CSVASVRTYGYTF	TGCAGCGTTGCTAGTGTCCGAACCTATGGCTACACCTTC
TRBD1	TRBJ1-5	TRBV6-1	NA	CASRKITGVRPQHF	TGTGCCAGCAGAAAAATCACAGGGGTCCGGCCCCAGCATTTT
NA	TRBJ2-7	TRBV27	NA	CASSKMDIPYEQYF	TGTGCCAGCAGTAAAATGGACATACCCTACGAGCAGTACTTC
TRBD2	TRBJ2-3	TRBV6-2/TRBV6-3	NA	CASSTGLAGGFTDTQYF	TGTGCCAGCAGTACGGGACTAGCGGGAGGTTTCACAGATACGCAGTATTTT
NA	TRBJ2-7	TRBV11-3	NA	CASSLARTVREQYF	TGTGCCAGCAGCTTAGCCCGGACCGTTCGCGAGCAGTACTTC
NA	TRBJ2-7	TRBV7-9	few	CASSPVGWDSSYEQYF	TGTGCCAGCAGCCCGGTGGGGTGGGATTCTTCCTACGAGCAGTACTTC
TRBD2	TRBJ2-7	TRBV7-2	NA	CASSPSGTSGAYEQYF	TGTGCCAGCAGCCCGTCAGGGACTAGCGGTGCCTACGAGCAGTACTTC
TRBD2	TRBJ2-3	TRBV20-1	NA	CSPAGGSGGTDTQYF	TGCAGCCCCGCCGGGGGTAGCGGGGGCACAGATACGCAGTATTTT
NA	TRBJ2-4	TRBV15	few	CATSREGGGAGIQYF	TGTGCCACCAGCAGAGAGGGGGGGGGCGCAGGCATTCAGTACTTC
NA	TRBJ2-1	TRBV2	NA	CASRGGSPYNEQFF	TGTGCCAGCAGAGGAGGCTCCCCCTACAATGAGCAGTTCTTC
NA	TRBJ2-1	TRBV7-2	NA	CASSLGARQFF	TGTGCCAGCAGCTTAGGCGCGCGTCAGTTCTTC
NA	TRBJ2-7	TRBV4-3	NA	CASSHRMGGLDYEQYF	TGCGCCAGCAGCCACCGCATGGGCGGGTTGGACTACGAGCAGTACTTC
TRBD2	TRBJ2-1	TRBV3-1	few	CASSQLSGRYNEQFF	TGTGCCAGCAGCCAACTTAGCGGGAGATACAATGAGCAGTTCTTC